This T cell receptor beta chain appears in the sequencing data of a study of blood T cell repertoires in COVID-19 (TCRdb year 2020). For the study in its entirety: Samples from collaborators originated in the United States, Italy and Spain and spanned both the acute and convalescent phases of COVID-19. A de-identified subject ID, COVID-19 status, age in years and sex were almost always included in the sample metadata. The repertoires were made available in a free public database intended to serve as a resource for research on the immune response to SARS-CoV-2. The prospective study material was composed of cDNA or gDNA derived from T cells, B-cell-depleted T cells, or PBMCs. Where available, HLA class I and class II types were taken from metadata supplied by the sample provider and were not determined by assay-based typing. The samples were drawn from two sources: the first 160 participants of the ongoing ImmuneRACE study, and approximately 1,300 subjects contributed by 6 global collaborators. Deeply sampled blood TCRbeta repertoires from subjects exposed to, actively infected with, or recovered from COVID-19 were included in the dataset.

The paper as a whole reports these results and caveats: How much clinical and demographic metadata was included differed by source and by participant, and the metadata was provided uncurated.

Samples from volunteer blood donors who had recovered from COVID-19 were contributed by a second Seattle source. Each collaborating institution followed its own protocols to collect whole blood in K2EDTA tubes. For TCRbeta analysis, collaborators shipped samples in one of three forms: frozen whole blood, isolated PBMCs, or DNA extracted from either of those sample types. The immunoSEQ Assay, a bias-controlled multiplex PCR, was used to amplify TCRbeta CDR3 regions from genomic DNA. The paper's data handling went like this. Nucleated cell counts per sample were estimated from amplification of reference gene primers within the assay. To quantify the absolute abundance of each unique TCRbeta CDR3 rearrangement, sequence reads were collapsed and filtered. For each sample, productive Simpson clonality was calculated as the square root of Simpson's diversity index over productive rearrangements. TCRdb provides this immuneACCESS table in a form limited to in-frame rearrangements. Some clones are lacking; in checked studies, under half of them reflect an unresolved V gene, and why the rest are absent is not known. The DNA was the basis for D and trimming; V, J and clone size are from that table. The sample has around 150,000 clones on record, roughly 87% of them singletons. Together, the top ten hold 3% to 4.5% of the sample.

About this clone itself: The antigen it recognizes is unknown. No base qualities exist here, and no much larger clone lies one base off it.

From a lookup of the germline V gene (reference sequence), CDR1 and CDR2 are LNHDA and SQIVND. V loses 5 bases at its end and J loses 2 bases; junction bases beyond the gene matches: 10. Its CDR3 holds 17 amino acids, cysteine through phenylalanine. The entry retains the CDR3 DNA only, 51 bases that are in frame from base 1. Recombination linked TRBV19 to TRBJ2-3; TRBD2 aligns with 10 central bases. The sequence was obtained from a woman aged 55-69 years who had recovered from COVID-19. Material: peripheral blood. The DNA is as follows: TGTGCCAGTAGTCGGGCGTATACTAGCGGGGACACAGATACGCAGTATTTT. This translates into CASSRAYTSGDTDTQYF.